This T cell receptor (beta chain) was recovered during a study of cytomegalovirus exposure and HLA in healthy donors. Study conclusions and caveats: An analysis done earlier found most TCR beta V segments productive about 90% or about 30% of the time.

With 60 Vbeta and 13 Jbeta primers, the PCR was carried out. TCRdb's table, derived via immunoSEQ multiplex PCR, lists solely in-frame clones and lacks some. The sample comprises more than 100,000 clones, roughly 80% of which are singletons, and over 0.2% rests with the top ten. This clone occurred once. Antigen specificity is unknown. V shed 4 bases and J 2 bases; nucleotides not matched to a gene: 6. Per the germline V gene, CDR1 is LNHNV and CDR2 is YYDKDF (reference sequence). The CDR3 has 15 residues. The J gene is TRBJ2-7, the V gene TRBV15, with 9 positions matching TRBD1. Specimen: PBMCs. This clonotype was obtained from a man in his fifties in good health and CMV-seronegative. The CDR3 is CATSKPDRGPYEQYF. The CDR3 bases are TGTGCCACCAGCAAACCGGACAGGGGTCCCTACGAGCAGTACTTC.